This T cell receptor beta chain was profiled in a study of cytomegalovirus exposure and HLA in healthy donors. Germline V gives CDR1 SNHLY, CDR2 FYNNEI. Trimming cost V 8 bases and J 5 bases; bases outside gene matches: 10. The CDR3 spans 15 residues. 13 Jbeta primers and 60 Vbeta primers were used for the PCR. The data were produced by immunoSEQ multiplex PCR, yet TCRdb's version contains in-frame clones alone and is incomplete. Of approximately 170,000 clones detected, 85% appear once; the ten largest clones hold 1%. Sample: PBMCs. The TCR sequence derives from a boy younger than 10 in good health and CMV-seronegative. The V gene is TRBV2, the J gene TRBJ1-1; 11 bases fit TRBD1. In DNA form, the CDR3 reads TGTGCCAGCTCCTCATGGGGACAGGGGGGGACTGAAGCTTTCTTT. Translation gives CASSSWGQGGTEAFF.